These 10 T cell receptor beta chains originate from one sample sequenced in a study of control samples from healthy donors and cancer patients. Generated by immunoSEQ multiplex PCR, the TCRdb table keeps only in-frame clones and is missing some. The sample holds about 170,000 clones, roughly 91% seen once. The specimen was blood. The receptors come from a woman aged 25 to 45 in good health.

This clone came up once. The chain links TRBV7-2 to TRBJ2-5, with D unresolved. Trimming pared 3 bases from V and 2 bases from J, leaving 13 bases between. The CDR3 sequence is 15 residues long. Germline V gene data show CDR1 as SGHTA and CDR2 as FQGNSA. The CDR3 here is CASSFRSRQQETQYF. The CDR3 coding sequence is TGTGCCAGCAGCTTCCGGTCGCGGCAACAAGAGACCCAGTACTTC.

The chain uses TRBV10-3 and TRBJ2-3, with TRBD1 as a possible D gene (6 bases). The germline CDR1 and CDR2 sequences are ENHRY and SYGVKD. The CDR3 totals 13 residues. V lost 3 bases to trimming and J lost 4 bases, with 8 bases between them. The CDR3 protein is CAISDRGSDTQYF. As DNA, the CDR3 is TGTGCCATCAGTGACAGGGGCTCAGATACGCAGTATTTT.

This clone was found once. The chain has TRBV4-1 and TRBJ2-4, with TRBD1 matching 9 bases. Germline V lookup: CDR1 MGHRA, CDR2 YSYEKL. The CDR3 totals 16 residues. V was pared by 1 base and J by 2 bases, with 3 bases of the junction left unmatched. The CDR3 protein is CASSQVGQGSKNIQYF. The CDR3 DNA reads TGCGCCAGCAGCCAAGTGGGACAGGGTTCCAAAAACATTCAGTACTTC.

This chain joins TRBV3-1 (or the pseudogene TRBV3-2) and TRBJ2-2, with D hard to call. In germline, CDR1 is LGHDT, CDR2 YNNKEL (reference sequence). This CDR3 region has 13 residues. V lost 5 bases and J lost 4, with 8 bases in between. The DNA for the CDR3 is TGTGCCAGCAGCTGGCAGCTCACCGGGGAGCTGTTTTTT. This encodes CASSWQLTGELFF.

The V gene is TRBV5-4, the J gene TRBJ1-1; possibly TRBD1 for D (5 bases). The CDR3 totals 14 residues. V was cut by 4 bases and J by 1 base, with 11 bases left in between. CDR1 and CDR2 (germline): SGHNT, YYREEE (reference sequence). The CDR3 nucleotides read TGTGCCAGCAGCGGGCAGGGCGGGAACACTGAAGCTTTCTTT. It translates to CASSGQGGNTEAFF.

The count of this clone is one. V is TRBV4-2 and J is TRBJ1-1; D may be TRBD1 (5 bases). With 4 bases removed from V and 5 bases from J, the gap between germline ends came to 11 bases. Germline V gene data show CDR1 as LGHNA and CDR2 as YNFKEQ. The CDR3 has 13 amino acids. CDR3 residues: CASSPGLGTEAFF. The CDR3 region has the DNA TGTGCCAGCAGCCCAGGGTTGGGGACTGAAGCTTTCTTT.

On this clone itself: The identical CDR3 is also encoded by other nucleotide sequences in the sample. The genes are TRBV12-3 or TRBV12-4 and TRBJ1-2; 8 positions agree with TRBD1. CDR3 length: 13 amino acids. V dropped 5 bases and J dropped 4; count of bases not matched to a gene: 3. The CDR3 DNA reads as TGTGCCAGCAGTCCCGGACAGGGCTATGGCTACACCTTC. Translation: CASSPGQGYGYTF.

The genes are TRBV12-5 and TRBJ2-5; no clear D. Germline CDR1 LGHNT, CDR2 FRNRAP. The CDR3 extends over 13 amino acids. The V end lost 0 bases, the J end lost 5 bases, and 7 bases lay between the germline ends. DNA of the CDR3: TGTGCTAGTGGTTTGGTATTCGGGGAGACCCAGTACTTC. Residues: CASGLVFGETQYF.

V and J are TRBV3-1 (or the pseudogene TRBV3-2) and TRBJ2-1; TRBD2 agrees at 14 bases. V trimming: 4 bases; J trimming: 2 bases; junction bases outside the gene matches: 4. Germline V CDR1 and CDR2: LGHDT, YNNKEL (reference sequence). This CDR3 is 17 amino acids long. The CDR3 spells CASSPGLAGAPYNEQFF. The CDR3, as DNA: TGTGCCAGCAGCCCGGGACTAGCGGGGGCCCCCTACAATGAGCAGTTCTTC.

This chain uses TRBV7-6 with TRBJ2-1; 7 bases fit TRBD1. CDR1 and CDR2 from the germline V gene are SGHVS and FNYEAQ. V shed 3 bases and J 0 bases; nucleotides not matched to a gene: 5. The CDR3 is 16 residues long. CDR3 in amino acids: CASSFQGQSSYNEQFF. CDR3 nucleotides: TGTGCCAGCAGCTTCCAGGGACAGAGCTCCTACAATGAGCAGTTCTTC. Supplemented by reference TRBV7-6 and TRBJ2-1, the full variable domain reads GAGVSQSPRYKVTKRGQDVALRCDPISGHVSLYWYRQALGQGPEFLTYFNYEAQQDKSGLPNDRFSAERPEGSISTLTIQRTEQRDSAMYRCASSFQGQSSYNEQFFGPGTRLTVL.